This entry describes one T cell receptor beta chain. Its target is unknown. This CDR3 has 16 residues. Per germline, CDR1 SNHLY and CDR2 FYNNEI. The V segment lost 6 bases and the J segment 3 bases; nucleotides outside the gene matches: 7. Method: immunoSEQ multiplex PCR; TCRdb's copy keeps in-frame clones and lacks some. The repertoire holds about 100,000 clones, almost 70% seen once, with 50% in the top ten. The source of the sample is a study of shared clonotypes between healthy human individuals. The study's findings and limits: Rarefaction curves obtained for sorted subsets showed sequencing incomplete despite large depth. Generation of non-shared clonotypes was less probable than generation of clonotypes shared by all four donors.

Material for sequencing was memory CD8+ T cells sorted from blood. As to subset: CD45RO+ cells pooled with CCR7-negative TemRA cells. The genes are TRBV2 and TRBJ2-3; TRBD2 agrees at 12 bases. The TCR was taken from a man between 25 and 39 years old in good health. The CDR3 protein is CASSGWTSGATDTQYF. The CDR3 nucleotides read TGTGCCAGCAGCGGGTGGACTAGCGGGGCGACAGATACGCAGTATTTT.